This T cell receptor (beta chain) was sequenced for a study of blood T cell repertoires in COVID-19. Overall study: Samples taken during acute and convalescent COVID-19 were collected in the United States, Italy and Spain. From T cells, B-cell-depleted T cells, or PBMCs came the material, which was cDNA or gDNA.

Germline values: CDR1 MNHEY, CDR2 SVGAGI. This CDR3 is 15 amino acids long. V was pared by 8 bases and J by 5 bases, with 10 bases of the junction left unmatched. Authors' processing steps: Cell counts per sample came from amplifying reference gene primers. The method was immunoSEQ multiplex PCR; TCRdb's version includes in-frame clones alone and lacks a portion of them. V, J and clone size were drawn from that table, and D and trimming were deduced from the DNA. The table has a few hundred thousand clones, roughly 90% seen once; the top ten hold more than 3%. Sequenced input: peripheral blood. The V and J genes are TRBV6-5 and TRBJ2-5; TRBD2 matches at 11 bases. This receptor was identified in a woman aged 50 to 65 with active or convalescent COVID-19. CDR3 bases: TGTGCCAGCCGGCTAGCGGGGGGTTTGCGTGAGACCCAGTACTTC. This codes for CASRLAGGLRETQYF.